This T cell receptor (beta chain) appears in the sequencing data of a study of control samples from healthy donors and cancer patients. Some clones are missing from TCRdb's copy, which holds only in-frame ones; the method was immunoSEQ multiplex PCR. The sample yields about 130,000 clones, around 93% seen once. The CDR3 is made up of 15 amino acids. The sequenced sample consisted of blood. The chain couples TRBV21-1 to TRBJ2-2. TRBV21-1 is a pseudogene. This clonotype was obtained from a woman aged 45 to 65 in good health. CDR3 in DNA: TGTGCCAGCAGCTGCCGGGACGTGCACACCGGGGAGCTGTTTTTT. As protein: CASSCRDVHTGELFF.